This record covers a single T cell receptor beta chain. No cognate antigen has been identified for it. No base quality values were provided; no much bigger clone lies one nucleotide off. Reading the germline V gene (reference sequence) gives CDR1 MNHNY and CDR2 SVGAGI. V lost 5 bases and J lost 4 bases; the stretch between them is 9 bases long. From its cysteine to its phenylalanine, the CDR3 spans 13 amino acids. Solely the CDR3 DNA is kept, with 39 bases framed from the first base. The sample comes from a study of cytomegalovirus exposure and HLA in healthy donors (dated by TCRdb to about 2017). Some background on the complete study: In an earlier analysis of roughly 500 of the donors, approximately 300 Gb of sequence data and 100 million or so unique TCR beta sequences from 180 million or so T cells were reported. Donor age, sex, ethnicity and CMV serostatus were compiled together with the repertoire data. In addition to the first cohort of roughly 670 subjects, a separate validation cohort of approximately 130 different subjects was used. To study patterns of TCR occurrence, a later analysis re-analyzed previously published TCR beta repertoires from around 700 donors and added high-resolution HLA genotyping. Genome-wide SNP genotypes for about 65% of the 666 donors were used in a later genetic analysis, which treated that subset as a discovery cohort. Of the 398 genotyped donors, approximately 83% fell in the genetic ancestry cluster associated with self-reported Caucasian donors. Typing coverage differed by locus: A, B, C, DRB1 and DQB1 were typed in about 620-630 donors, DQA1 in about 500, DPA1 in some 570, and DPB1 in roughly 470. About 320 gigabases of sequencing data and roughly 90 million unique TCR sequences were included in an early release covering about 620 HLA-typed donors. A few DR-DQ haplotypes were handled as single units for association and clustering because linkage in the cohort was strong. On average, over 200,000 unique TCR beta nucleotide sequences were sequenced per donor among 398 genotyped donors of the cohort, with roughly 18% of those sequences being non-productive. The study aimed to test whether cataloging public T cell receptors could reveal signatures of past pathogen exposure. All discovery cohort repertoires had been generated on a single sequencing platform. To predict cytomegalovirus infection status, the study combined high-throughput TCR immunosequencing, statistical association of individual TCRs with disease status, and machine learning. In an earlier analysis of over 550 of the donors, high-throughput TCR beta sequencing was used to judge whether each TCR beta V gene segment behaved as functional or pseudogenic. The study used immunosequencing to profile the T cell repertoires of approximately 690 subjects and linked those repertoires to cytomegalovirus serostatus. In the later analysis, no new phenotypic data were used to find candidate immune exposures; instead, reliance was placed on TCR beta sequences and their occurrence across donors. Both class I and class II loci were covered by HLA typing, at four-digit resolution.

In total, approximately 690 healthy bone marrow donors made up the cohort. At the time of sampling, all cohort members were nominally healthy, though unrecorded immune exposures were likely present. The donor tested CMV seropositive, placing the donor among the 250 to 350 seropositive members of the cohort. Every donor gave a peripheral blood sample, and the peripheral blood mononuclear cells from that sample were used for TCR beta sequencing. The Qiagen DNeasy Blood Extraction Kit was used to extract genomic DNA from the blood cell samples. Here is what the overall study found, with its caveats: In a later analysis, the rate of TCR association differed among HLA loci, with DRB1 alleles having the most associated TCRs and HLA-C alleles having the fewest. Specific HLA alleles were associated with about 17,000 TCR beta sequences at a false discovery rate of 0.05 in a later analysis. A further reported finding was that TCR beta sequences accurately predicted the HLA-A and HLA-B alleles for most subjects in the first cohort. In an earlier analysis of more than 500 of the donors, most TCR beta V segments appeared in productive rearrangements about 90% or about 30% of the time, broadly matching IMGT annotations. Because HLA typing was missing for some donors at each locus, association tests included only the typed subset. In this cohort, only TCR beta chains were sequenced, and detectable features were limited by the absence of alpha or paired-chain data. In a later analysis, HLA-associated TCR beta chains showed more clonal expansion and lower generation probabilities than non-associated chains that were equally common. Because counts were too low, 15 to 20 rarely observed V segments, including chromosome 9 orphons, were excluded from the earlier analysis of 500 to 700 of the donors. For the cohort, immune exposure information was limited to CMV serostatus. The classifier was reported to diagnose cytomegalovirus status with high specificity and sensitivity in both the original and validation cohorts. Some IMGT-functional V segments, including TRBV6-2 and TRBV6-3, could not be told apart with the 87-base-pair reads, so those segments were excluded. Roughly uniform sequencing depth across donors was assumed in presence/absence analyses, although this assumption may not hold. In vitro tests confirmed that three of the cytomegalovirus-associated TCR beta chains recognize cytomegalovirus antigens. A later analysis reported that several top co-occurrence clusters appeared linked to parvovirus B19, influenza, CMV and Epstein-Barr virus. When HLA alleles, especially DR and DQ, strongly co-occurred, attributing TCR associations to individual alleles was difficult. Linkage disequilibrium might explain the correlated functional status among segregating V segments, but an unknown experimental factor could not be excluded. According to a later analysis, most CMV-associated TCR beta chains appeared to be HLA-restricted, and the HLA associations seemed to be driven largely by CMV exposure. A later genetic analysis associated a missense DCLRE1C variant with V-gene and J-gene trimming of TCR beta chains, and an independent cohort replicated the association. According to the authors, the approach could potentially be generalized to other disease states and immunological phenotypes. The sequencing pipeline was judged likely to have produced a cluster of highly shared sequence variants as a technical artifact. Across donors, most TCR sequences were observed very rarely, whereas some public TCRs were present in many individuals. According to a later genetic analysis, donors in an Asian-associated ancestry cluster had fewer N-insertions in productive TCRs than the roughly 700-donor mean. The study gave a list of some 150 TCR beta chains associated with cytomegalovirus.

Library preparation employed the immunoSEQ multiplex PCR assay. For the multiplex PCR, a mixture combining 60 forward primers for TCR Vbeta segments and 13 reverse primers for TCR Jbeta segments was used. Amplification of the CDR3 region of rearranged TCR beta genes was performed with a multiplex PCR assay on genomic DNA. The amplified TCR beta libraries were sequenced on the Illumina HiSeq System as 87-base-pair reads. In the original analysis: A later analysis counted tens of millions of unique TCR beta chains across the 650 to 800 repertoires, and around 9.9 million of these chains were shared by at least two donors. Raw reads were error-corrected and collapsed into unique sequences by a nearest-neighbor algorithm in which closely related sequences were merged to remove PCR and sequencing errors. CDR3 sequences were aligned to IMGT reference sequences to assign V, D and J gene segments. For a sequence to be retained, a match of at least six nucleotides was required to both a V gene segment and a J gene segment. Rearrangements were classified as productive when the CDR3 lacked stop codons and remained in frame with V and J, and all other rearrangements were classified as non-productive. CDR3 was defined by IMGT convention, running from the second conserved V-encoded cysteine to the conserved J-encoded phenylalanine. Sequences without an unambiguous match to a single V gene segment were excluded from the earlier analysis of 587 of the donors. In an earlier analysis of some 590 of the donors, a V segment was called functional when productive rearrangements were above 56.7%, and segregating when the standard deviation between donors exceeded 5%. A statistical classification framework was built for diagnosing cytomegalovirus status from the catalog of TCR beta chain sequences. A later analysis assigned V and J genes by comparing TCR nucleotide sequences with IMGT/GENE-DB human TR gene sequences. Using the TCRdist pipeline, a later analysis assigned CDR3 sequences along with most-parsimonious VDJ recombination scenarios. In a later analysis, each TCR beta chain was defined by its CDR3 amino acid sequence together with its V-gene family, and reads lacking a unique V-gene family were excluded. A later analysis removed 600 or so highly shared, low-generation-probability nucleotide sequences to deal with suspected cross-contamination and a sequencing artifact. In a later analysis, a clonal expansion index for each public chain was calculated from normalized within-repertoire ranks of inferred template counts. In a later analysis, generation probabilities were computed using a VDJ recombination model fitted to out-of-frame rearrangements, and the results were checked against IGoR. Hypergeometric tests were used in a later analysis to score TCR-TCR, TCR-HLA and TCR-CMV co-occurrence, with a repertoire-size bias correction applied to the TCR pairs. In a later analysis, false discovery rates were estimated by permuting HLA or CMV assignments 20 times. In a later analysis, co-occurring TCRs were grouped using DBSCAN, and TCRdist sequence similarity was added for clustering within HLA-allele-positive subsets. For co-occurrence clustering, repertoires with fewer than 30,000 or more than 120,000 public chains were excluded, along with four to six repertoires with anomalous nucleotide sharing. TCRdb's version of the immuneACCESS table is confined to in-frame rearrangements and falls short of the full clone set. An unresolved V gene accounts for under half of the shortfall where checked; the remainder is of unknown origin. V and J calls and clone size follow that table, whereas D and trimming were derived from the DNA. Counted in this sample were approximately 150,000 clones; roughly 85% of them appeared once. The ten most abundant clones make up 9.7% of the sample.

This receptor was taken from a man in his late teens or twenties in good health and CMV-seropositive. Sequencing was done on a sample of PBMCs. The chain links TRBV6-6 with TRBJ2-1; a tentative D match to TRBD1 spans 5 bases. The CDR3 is CASSHKGYNEQFF. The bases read TGTGCCAGCAGTCACAAGGGGTACAATGAGCAGTTCTTC.